This TCR beta chain derives from a study of vaccination effects on CD4 cells after COVID-19. Whole-study findings and limits: Healthy vaccine recipients' vaccine-induced clones were almost all SARS-CoV-2 mono-reactive.

The assay was immunoSEQ multiplex PCR, and TCRdb's table has in-frame clones only and misses some. Of about 69,000 clones in the sample, 70% to 75% were seen once. CDR1 LGHDT and CDR2 YNNKEL come from the germline V gene (reference sequence). The V and J ends lost 0 bases and 12 bases, in that order; junction bases with no gene match: 14. This CDR3 is 17 amino acids long. Viral peptide pools were used in the ViraFEST assay to expand antigen-specific CD4+ T cells, and sequencing came afterward. With roughly 9 days of culture completed, CD4+ T cells were isolated. Vaccine administered to participants consisted of two doses of either BNT162b2 or mRNA-1273. According to the study, vaccine recipients showed no prior SARS-CoV-2 infection and negative nucleocapsid antibodies. Cultures got half-medium changes with IL-2 on days 3 and 7. Comments on this clone: Its antigen is still unknown.

The sample was CD4+ T cells from PBMCs cultured with HCoV-229E spike peptides, taken after COVID-19 vaccination. The V and J genes are TRBV3-1 (or the pseudogene TRBV3-2) and TRBJ1-1; TRBD1 agrees at 12 bases. The receptor was derived from a human donor who received a COVID-19 vaccine. CDR3 nucleotides: TGTGCCAGCAGCCAAGATTCGGGTCGGGACAGGGGGCTACGAACTTTCTTT. It codes for CASSQDSGRDRGLRTFF.